The sequence of this T cell receptor (beta chain) was determined in a study of beta chain features in type 1 diabetes. Looked up from germline, CDR1 is MNHEY and CDR2 is SVGAGI. CDR3 length: 12 residues. This clone was seen a few times. The antigen remains undetermined. Every isolated RNA sample was fully reverse transcribed, so sequencing captured expressed TCRB transcripts. TCRdb's copy holds only in-frame clones and misses some; the assay was immunoSEQ multiplex PCR. The data contain about 370,000 clones, around 16% of them singletons. Study-wide findings and caveats: Shortening of TCRB CDR3s, moderate but significant, appeared in all four CD4+ subsets of Type 1 diabetes patients.

The sequence came from a young woman in good health. Sequencing used naive CD4+ T cells from blood. This sequence joins TRBV6-5 and TRBJ1-3; the D is unclear. DNA of the CDR3: TGTGCTGTACGGGGTGCTGGAAACACCATATATTTT. This encodes CAVRGAGNTIYF.